The rows below give T cell receptor beta chains drawn from one sample of a study of T-cell memory formation after mild COVID-19. TCRdb called the 5' RACE reads again in MiXCR, with one record for every CDR3 protein. The sample consists of fewer than 400,000 distinct CDR3 sequences, approximately 12% of them appearing once. The specimen sequenced was PBMCs or a T cell subset sorted from them (not recorded which). These receptors came from a young man who had mild COVID-19 (a few samples of this study predate the infection). Cell type and time point are not known. Each CDR3 is given with its conserved first and last residue. The order of the fields is clone size, D gene, V gene, J gene, CDR3 protein, CDR3 DNA. A D gene is named only where the DNA matches it firmly. The listing skips clone size in some rows; elsewhere it reads once, few, many or a size class.

>medium-sized|.|TRBV20-1|TRBJ1-2
CSADDSYGYTF
TGCAGTGCTGACGACAGCTATGGCTACACCTTC
>few|.|TRBV3-1|TRBJ1-1
CASSQWETEAFF
TGTGCCAGCAGCCAGTGGGAAACTGAAGCTTTCTTT
>few|.|TRBV11-2|TRBJ2-3
CASSLWGMTDTQYF
TGTGCCAGCAGCTTATGGGGGATGACAGATACGCAGTATTTT
>.|TRBD1|TRBV6-5|TRBJ1-1
CASSSQTSDRENTEAFF
TGTGCCAGCAGCTCCCAAACATCGGACAGGGAGAACACTGAAGCTTTCTTT
>.|.|TRBV4-1|TRBJ1-1
CASSRTTGWREAFF
TGCGCCAGCAGCCGGACTACAGGGTGGCGTGAAGCTTTCTTT
>few|TRBD2|TRBV6-2/TRBV6-3|TRBJ2-3
CASSTSPTSGHPTDTQYF
TGTGCCAGCAGCACATCACCGACTAGCGGGCACCCCACAGATACGCAGTATTTT
>.|.|TRBV18|TRBJ1-1
CASSAGDDMRF
TGTGCCAGCTCGGCGGGGGATGACATGCGCTTT
>.|TRBD1|TRBV29-1|TRBJ1-2
CSVTGVKGGYTF
TGCAGCGTTACAGGGGTCAAAGGCGGCTACACCTTC
>few|TRBD2|TRBV9|TRBJ2-5
CASGSGGGKETQYF
TGTGCCAGCGGTAGCGGGGGGGGAAAAGAGACCCAGTACTTC
>.|.|TRBV15|TRBJ1-4
CATRPRGAGYEKLFF
TGTGCCACCAGACCTAGGGGCGCCGGATATGAAAAACTGTTTTTT
>.|.|TRBV7-9|TRBJ2-3
CASSLAARGFADTQYF
TGTGCCAGCAGCTTAGCGGCCAGGGGATTCGCAGATACGCAGTATTTT
>.|.|TRBV27|TRBJ1-2
CASSLRSNYGYTF
TGTGCCAGCAGTCTGCGTAGTAACTATGGCTACACCTTC
>few|.|TRBV6-6|TRBJ1-5
CASSYSMGFSNQPQHF
TGTGCCAGCAGTTACTCGATGGGGTTTAGCAATCAGCCCCAGCATTTT
>.|.|TRBV7-2|TRBJ2-5
CASSLFHGYQETQYF
TGTGCCAGCAGCTTATTTCACGGATACCAAGAGACCCAGTACTTC
>.|.|TRBV14|TRBJ1-4
CASSQFLGQEKLFF
TGTGCCAGCAGCCAATTCCTAGGACAGGAAAAACTGTTTTTT
>.|TRBD2|TRBV5-1|TRBJ2-7
CASSLAGTSGGPWNSYEQYF
TGCGCCAGCAGCTTGGCCGGGACTAGCGGGGGGCCCTGGAACTCCTACGAGCAGTACTTC
>once|TRBD2|TRBV9|TRBJ2-2
CASSPRLAHTGELFF
TGTGCCAGCAGCCCACGACTAGCCCACACCGGGGAGCTGTTTTTT
>.|TRBD2|TRBV11-2|TRBJ2-5
CASSISGGLEETQYF
TGTGCCAGCAGCATTAGCGGGGGGCTCGAAGAGACCCAGTACTTC
>.|TRBD1|TRBV28|TRBJ2-5
CASSLGQGVWETQYF
TGTGCCAGCAGTTTGGGACAGGGGGTTTGGGAGACCCAGTACTTC
>.|TRBD1|TRBV3-1|TRBJ1-1
CASSQDDRGAQAFF
TGTGCCAGCAGCCAAGATGACAGGGGTGCTCAAGCTTTCTTT